Below, 27 T cell receptor beta chains from the same sample are listed, as sequenced in a study of blood T cell repertoires in COVID-19. Clones were sequenced by immunoSEQ multiplex PCR, and TCRdb holds only the in-frame ones, with some missing. The table includes some 260,000 clones, about 90% detected once. The sequencing input was PBMCs or T cells enriched from blood (not recorded which). The receptor set was obtained from a woman aged 18 to 35 who had recovered from COVID-19.

This clone occurred once. The chain has TRBV4-1 and TRBJ2-1; a possible D gene is TRBD2 (5 bases). V lost 5 bases and J lost 0, with 11 bases in between. Germline V gene sequence: CDR1 MGHRA, CDR2 YSYEKL. The CDR3 sequence is 15 residues long. DNA of the CDR3: TGCGCCAGCAGCGCTCGGGATAGCTCCTACAATGAGCAGTTCTTC. This encodes CASSARDSSYNEQFF.

This rearrangement joins TRBV3-1 (or the pseudogene TRBV3-2) to TRBJ1-6; 8 bases line up with TRBD1. The CDR3 consists of 16 residues. From germline, CDR1 is LGHDT and CDR2 YNNKEL (reference sequence). With V trimmed by 2 bases and J by 8 bases, 8 bases remained unmatched. In DNA form, the CDR3 reads TGTGCCAGCAGCCAAACCATTGACAGGGGATATTCACCCCTCCACTTT. Its protein is CASSQTIDRGYSPLHF.

The V call is TRBV4-2, the J call TRBJ1-5, with 7 bases lining up with TRBD1. Germline CDR1 LGHNA, CDR2 YNFKEQ. The CDR3 has 15 residues. V gave up 4 bases and J gave up 2 bases; unmatched junction bases: 5. CDR3 nucleotide sequence: TGTGCCAGCAGCCTCCACAGGGGAGGCAATCAGCCCCAGCATTTT. It specifies CASSLHRGGNQPQHF.

The CDR3 region has the DNA TGTGCCAGCAGTCCGGGACAGGGGGCGGCTAATGAAAAACTGTTTTTT. Residues: CASSPGQGAANEKLFF. This chain links TRBV28 with TRBJ1-4; 12 bases match TRBD1. The germline gives CDR1 MDHEN, CDR2 SYDVKM. Trimming at V came to 5 bases and at J to 3 bases, leaving 4 bases not matched to a gene. This CDR3 has 16 amino acids.

The rearrangement links TRBV11-2 to TRBJ1-2; D not resolved. V was pared by 1 base and J by 4 bases, with 10 bases between. Looked up from germline, CDR1 is SGHAT and CDR2 is FQNNGV. The CDR3 has 14 amino acids. CDR3: CASSLGTLGYGYTF. CDR3 in DNA: TGTGCCAGCAGCTTAGGCACCCTAGGCTATGGCTACACCTTC.

V usage is TRBV11-2 and J usage is TRBJ2-5, with TRBD1 identical over 7 bases. The length of the CDR3 is 15 residues. Germline lookup yields CDR1 SGHAT and CDR2 FQNNGV. Trimming at V came to 5 bases and at J to 2 bases, leaving 8 bases not matched to a gene. For the CDR3, the DNA is TGTGCCAGCAGCCCCCAAGGGGACAGACAAGAGACCCAGTACTTC. Translated, it gives CASSPQGDRQETQYF.

The rearrangement links TRBV29-1 to TRBJ1-2; 7 nucleotides line up with TRBD1. CDR3 length equals 13 residues. The V and J ends lost 6 bases and 0 bases, in that order; junction bases with no gene match: 4. The germline CDR1 and CDR2 sequences are SQVTM and ANQGSEA. The DNA for the CDR3 is TGCAGCGTACGTCAGGGGGCTAACTATGGCTACACCTTC. Translated: CSVRQGANYGYTF.

The chain joins TRBV7-2 to TRBJ1-2; 7 bases map to TRBD1. V was pared by 5 bases and J by 5 bases, with 2 bases of the junction left unmatched. This CDR3 region has 12 residues. Germline CDR1 reads SGHTA; CDR2 reads FQGNSA. CDR3 in DNA: TGTGCCAGCAGCGCGACAGGGTATGGCTACACCTTC. The encoded protein is CASSATGYGYTF.

The J gene is TRBJ1-2, the V gene TRBV5-6, with TRBD1 matching 8 bases. Trimming removed 4 bases from V and 6 bases from J; junction bases left unmatched: 17. Germline CDR1 SGHDT, CDR2 YYEEEE. There are 17 residues in the CDR3. CDR3 sequence reads: CASSAGQGLNSANGYTF. CDR3 nucleotide sequence: TGTGCCAGCAGCGCCGGACAGGGACTCAATTCCGCTAATGGCTACACCTTC.

The chain has TRBV7-8 and TRBJ2-3; TRBD2 matches 11 bases. V trimming: 5 bases; J trimming: 13 bases; junction bases outside the gene matches: 8. The CDR3 sequence is 13 residues long. The germline V gene has CDR1 SGHVS and CDR2 FQNEAQ. CDR3 in amino acids: CASSLHSGGAEYF. The DNA of the CDR3 is TGTGCCAGCAGCCTCCATAGCGGGGGGGCAGAGTATTTT.

This CDR3 reads CASSYVSEEINQPQHF. Written as DNA, the CDR3 is TGTGCCAGCAGTTACGTCTCTGAGGAAATCAATCAGCCCCAGCATTTT. This chain joins TRBV6-5 and TRBJ1-5, with D hard to call. Germline V CDR1 and CDR2: MNHEY, SVGAGI. V shed 2 bases and J shed 3 bases, with 14 bases lying between them. The CDR3 contains 16 residues.

This CDR3 is CASSSPTWGDYGYTF. The CDR3, as DNA: TGTGCCAGTAGTTCCCCGACATGGGGAGACTATGGCTACACCTTC. The genes are TRBV19 and TRBJ1-2; D is undetermined. The CDR3 sequence is 15 residues long. V was shortened by 5 bases and J by 3 bases, with 16 bases between the two germline ends. Germline V gene sequence: CDR1 LNHDA, CDR2 SQIVND (reference sequence). The full variable domain, completed using reference TRBV19 and TRBJ1-2, is DGGITQSPKYLFRKEGQNVTLSCEQNLNHDAMYWYRQDPGQGLRLIYYSQIVNDFQKGDIAEGYSVSREKKESFPLTVTSAQKNPTAFYLCASSSPTWGDYGYTFGSGTRLTVV.

The chain joins TRBV15 to TRBJ1-5, with D maybe TRBD1 (6 bases). The CDR3 contains 16 residues. V was shortened by 3 bases and J by 6 bases, with 18 bases between the two germline ends. Germline loops: CDR1 LNHNV, CDR2 YYDKDF (reference sequence). The CDR3 DNA follows: TGTGCCACCAGCAGCCTATCACAGGGATCAAGTCAGCCCCAGCATTTT. This translates into CATSSLSQGSSQPQHF.

The J gene is TRBJ2-1, the V gene TRBV7-2; 8 positions match TRBD1. There are 13 residues in the CDR3. J lost 7 bases, V lost 5 bases, and 4 bases had no gene match. Per germline, CDR1 SGHTA and CDR2 FQGNSA. The CDR3 here is CASSQDRDNEQFF. Written as DNA, the CDR3 is TGTGCCAGCAGCCAGGACAGGGATAATGAGCAGTTCTTC.

The chain combines TRBV7-9 with TRBJ2-3, with D perhaps TRBD1 (6 bases). Germline CDR1 is SEHNR and CDR2 is FQNEAQ (reference sequence). V lost 5 bases and J lost 6, with 15 bases in between. There are 14 residues in the CDR3. The CDR3 region has the DNA TGTGCCAGCAGCAAGACAGGCTATGTGGATACGCAGTATTTT. Translating gives CASSKTGYVDTQYF.

On this clone itself: The same CDR3 can be traced to other DNA sequences in this sample. The genes are TRBV5-1 and TRBJ1-2; D is perhaps TRBD1 (6 bases). Germline V gene lookup returns CDR1 SGHRS and CDR2 YFSETQ. Trimming stripped 4 bases from V and 2 bases from J, with 12 bases between. CDR3 length: 14 residues. In DNA, the CDR3 is TGCGCCAGCAGCCTGGGGCAGGGGAACTATGGCTACACCTTC. The encoded protein is CASSLGQGNYGYTF.

This clone was seen only once. The chain employs TRBV6-5 and TRBJ2-7, with D tentatively TRBD1 (6 bases). Trimming shortened V by 1 base and J by 4 bases, and 8 bases separated the two germline ends. From germline, CDR1 is MNHEY and CDR2 SVGAGI. CDR3 length: 13 amino acids. DNA of the CDR3: TGTGCCAGCAGTTACTTACAGGGATACGAGCAGTACTTC. As protein: CASSYLQGYEQYF.

The J gene is TRBJ2-1, the V gene TRBV27; the D is unclear. Germline values: CDR1 MNHEY, CDR2 SMNVEV (reference sequence). The CDR3 is made up of 15 amino acids. V was clipped by 5 bases and J by 3 bases, with 14 bases between them. CDR3 sequence: CASSPSRRSYNEQFF. As DNA, the CDR3 is TGTGCCAGCAGTCCCAGTCGGCGGAGCTACAATGAGCAGTTCTTC.

This clone has just one count. The CDR3 nucleotides read TGTGCCAGCAGGACCATCGGACAGGGGGATTATGGCTACACCTTC. Its protein is CASRTIGQGDYGYTF. The gene calls are TRBV6-5 and TRBJ1-2, with 10 bases that match TRBD1. The CDR3 consists of 15 residues. Germline assignment: CDR1 MNHEY and CDR2 SVGAGI. With V trimmed by 6 bases and J by 5 bases, 9 bases remained unmatched.

The gene calls are TRBV3-1 (or the pseudogene TRBV3-2) and TRBJ1-3, with no clear D. Germline CDR1 reads LGHDT; CDR2 reads YNNKEL (reference sequence). The V and J ends lost 3 bases and 0 bases respectively, with 9 bases between them. This CDR3 is built from 15 residues. CDR3 loop: CASSHRQISGNTIYF. CDR3 bases: TGTGCCAGCAGCCACAGACAAATCTCTGGAAACACCATATATTTT.

The genes are TRBV29-1 and TRBJ1-5, with a weak D call TRBD1 (5 bases). The V gene's germline CDR1 is SQVTM and CDR2 ANQGSEA. V lost 1 base, J lost 0 bases, and 16 bases lay in between. CDR3 length: 17 amino acids. The CDR3 sequence: CSVEGWGGFNSNQPQHF. In nucleotides, the CDR3 is TGCAGCGTTGAAGGCTGGGGCGGTTTCAATAGCAATCAGCCCCAGCATTTT.

This clone appeared a single time. The chain couples TRBV14 to TRBJ1-1, with 8 nucleotides matching TRBD1. CDR1 and CDR2 from the germline V gene are SGHDN and FVKESK. The CDR3 runs to 16 residues. J lost 3 bases, V lost 2 bases, and 8 bases had no gene match. In DNA form, the CDR3 reads TGTGCCAGCAGCCAAAGGCTACAGGGGGGGGACACTGAAGCTTTCTTT. Its protein product is CASSQRLQGGDTEAFF.

The chain is built from TRBV3-1 (or the pseudogene TRBV3-2) and TRBJ1-2; D is uncertain. CDR3 size: 13 residues. Germline CDR1 reads LGHDT; CDR2 reads YNNKEL (reference sequence). Trimming shortened V by 7 bases and J by 2 bases, and 11 bases separated the two germline ends. The CDR3 DNA reads as TGTGCCAGCACCGCGACGGAGAACTATGGCTACACCTTC. Residues: CASTATENYGYTF.

There are a few counts of this clone. The chain joins TRBV7-6 to TRBJ1-2, with 7 nucleotides matching TRBD1. Per the germline V gene, CDR1 is SGHVS and CDR2 is FNYEAQ. V lost 1 base and J lost 2; bases outside the gene matches: 1. CDR3 length equals 14 residues. The CDR3 sequence: CASSLGQGNYGYTF. In DNA form, the CDR3 reads TGTGCCAGCAGCTTAGGACAGGGAAACTATGGCTACACCTTC.

The chain recombines TRBV5-4 with TRBJ2-7; a weak D match, TRBD2 (6 bases). Trimming took 9 bases from V and 3 from J, leaving 13 bases between them. The germline gives CDR1 SGHNT, CDR2 YYREEE (reference sequence). The CDR3 consists of 12 residues. This CDR3 reads CATGGVGYEQYF. The CDR3 DNA follows: TGTGCCACCGGGGGTGTCGGCTACGAGCAGTACTTC.

V usage is TRBV5-1 and J usage is TRBJ2-3; D uncertain. The ends were cut back, 0 bases at V and 8 bases at J, with 10 bases in the middle. Germline values: CDR1 SGHRS, CDR2 YFSETQ. The CDR3 is 13 amino acids. For the CDR3, the DNA is TGCGCCAGCAGCTTGGAGCTGCGAGGTACGCAGTATTTT. Its protein is CASSLELRGTQYF.

The chain recombines TRBV6-4 with TRBJ2-5, with 10 positions matching TRBD2. With V trimmed by 0 bases and J by 5 bases, 18 bases remained unmatched. The CDR3 runs to 20 residues. The germline gives CDR1 MRHNA, CDR2 SNTAGT. The CDR3 here is CASSDSKLAGIQRGGETQYF. CDR3 DNA sequence: TGTGCCAGCAGTGACTCGAAACTAGCGGGAATACAACGGGGAGGGGAGACCCAGTACTTC.